This is a list of T cell receptor beta chains from one sample in a study of early T cells in non-severe SARS-CoV-2 infection. Via MiXCR, TCRdb re-called the 5' RACE reads, giving one row per CDR3 protein. This table has some 71,000 distinct CDR3 sequences, about 10% appearing once. Sequencing was performed on whole blood. Source of these receptors: an adult who was a healthcare worker with PCR-confirmed SARS-CoV-2 infection or an uninfected control (not recorded which). CDR3s leave out the opening cysteine and the closing phenylalanine or tryptophan. The D gene is left open where the match is weak.

d_call: .; v_call: TRBV11-2; cdr3_length: 14; j_call: TRBJ1-2; cdr3_aa: ASSLDQAGPLGGYT
d_call: .; v_call: TRBV7-7; cdr3_length: 11; j_call: TRBJ2-3; cdr3_aa: ASSAAGTDTQY
d_call: TRBD1; v_call: TRBV15; cdr3_length: 14; j_call: TRBJ2-1; cdr3_aa: ATSRSGQGRHNEQF
d_call: TRBD2; v_call: TRBV14; cdr3_length: 13; j_call: TRBJ2-1; cdr3_aa: ASSRGLASYNEQF
d_call: TRBD2; v_call: TRBV9; cdr3_length: 18; j_call: TRBJ2-3; cdr3_aa: ASSYAGTSGIWPLGDTQY
d_call: TRBD2; v_call: TRBV13; cdr3_length: 17; j_call: TRBJ2-1; cdr3_aa: ASSLSLASGGYSYNEQF
d_call: .; v_call: TRBV20-1; cdr3_length: 13; j_call: TRBJ1-6; cdr3_aa: SARDLTRDNSPLH
d_call: .; v_call: TRBV9; cdr3_length: 12; j_call: TRBJ1-2; cdr3_aa: ASSGQGPNYGYT
d_call: .; v_call: TRBV30; cdr3_length: 11; j_call: TRBJ1-3; cdr3_aa: AQMRGSENTIY
d_call: TRBD1; v_call: TRBV20-1; cdr3_length: 10; j_call: TRBJ2-7; cdr3_aa: SAQGQSYEQY
d_call: .; v_call: TRBV30; cdr3_length: 13; j_call: TRBJ2-1; cdr3_aa: AWALAVNPYNEQF
d_call: .; v_call: TRBV6-4; cdr3_length: 13; j_call: TRBJ2-3; cdr3_aa: ASSVDSGGADTQY
d_call: .; v_call: TRBV6-5; cdr3_length: 12; j_call: TRBJ1-1; cdr3_aa: ASTQDNLNTEAF
d_call: .; v_call: TRBV7-2; cdr3_length: 12; j_call: TRBJ2-7; cdr3_aa: ASSLVARTYEQY